This is a list of T cell receptor beta chains from one sample in a study of T cells after yellow fever vaccination. TCRdb redid the calling of the 5' RACE reads with MiXCR, one entry per CDR3 protein. The sample yields nearly 550,000 distinct CDR3 sequences, 15% to 20% seen once. This material consisted of PBMCs, taken 15 days after the yellow fever booster vaccination. The receptors were sampled from a man under 40 who received the YFV17D yellow fever vaccine. CDR3s include the opening cysteine and the closing phenylalanine or tryptophan. The D gene is left open where the match is weak. Size is stated for part of the rows, as once, few or many counts, or as a class when the clone is expanded.

V	D	size	J	CDR3	DNA
TRBV12-3/TRBV12-4	TRBD2	few	TRBJ2-4	CASSPGTSGQNIQYF	TGTGCCAGCAGTCCGGGGACTAGCGGACAAAACATTCAGTACTTC
TRBV7-9	.	few	TRBJ2-1	CASSLTGSPGRNEQFF	TGTGCCAGCAGCTTAACCGGGAGCCCCGGTCGCAATGAGCAGTTCTTC
TRBV10-3	TRBD2	.	TRBJ2-3	CATRSGLAGGSDTQYF	TGTGCCACCCGCTCGGGACTAGCGGGAGGGTCAGATACGCAGTATTTT
TRBV13	.	.	TRBJ2-7	CASSQARSYEQYF	TGTGCCAGCAGTCAGGCGAGGTCCTACGAGCAGTACTTC
TRBV15	.	few	TRBJ2-7	CATSRDRGTSYEQYF	TGTGCCACCAGCAGAGATCGTGGAACCTCCTACGAGCAGTACTTC
TRBV5-1	.	.	TRBJ2-3	CASKRDGTDTQYF	TGCGCCAGCAAGAGGGACGGCACAGATACGCAGTATTTT
TRBV20-1	.	many	TRBJ2-2	CSASRPNTGELFF	TGCAGTGCTAGTCGGCCGAACACCGGGGAGCTGTTTTTT
TRBV11-2	.	.	TRBJ1-3	CASSLESYRLSSGNTIYF	TGTGCCAGCAGCTTAGAGTCGTACAGGCTATCCTCTGGAAACACCATATATTTT
TRBV27	.	.	TRBJ2-1	CASSFLETGKSEQFF	TGTGCCAGCAGTTTTCTTGAAACAGGGAAGAGCGAGCAGTTCTTC
TRBV7-2	.	many	TRBJ2-5	CASSLSVRETQYF	TGTGCCAGCAGCTTATCAGTGAGAGAGACCCAGTACTTC
TRBV27	.	few	TRBJ1-2	CASSSRQEIPLYGYTF	TGTGCCAGCAGTTCGAGACAGGAGATTCCCCTCTATGGCTACACCTTC
TRBV6-1	TRBD1	.	TRBJ1-1	CASRQAGGTAEAFF	TGTGCCAGCAGACAGGCGGGCGGGACAGCTGAAGCTTTCTTT
TRBV5-1	TRBD2	few	TRBJ2-1	CASSLASSGSYNEQFF	TGCGCCAGCAGCTTGGCGTCTAGCGGGTCCTACAATGAGCAGTTCTTC
TRBV4-2	.	.	TRBJ2-5	CASSQEGGGETQHF	TGTGCCAGCAGCCAAGAAGGGGGAGGGGAGACCCAGCACTTC
TRBV11-2	TRBD2	few	TRBJ2-1	CASSLDRLAGFPSYNEQFF	TGTGCCAGCAGCTTAGATAGACTAGCGGGATTCCCCTCCTACAATGAGCAGTTCTTC
TRBV4-3	TRBD2	few	TRBJ2-7	CASSQSRAGGTYEQYF	TGCGCCAGCAGCCAAAGTAGAGCGGGAGGGACCTACGAGCAGTACTTC
TRBV5-1	.	.	TRBJ2-5	CASSGTEYQETQYF	TGCGCCAGCAGCGGGACTGAGTACCAAGAGACCCAGTACTTC
TRBV7-2	TRBD2	many	TRBJ2-7	CASSLSGGPSEQYF	TGTGCCAGCAGCTTATCGGGGGGGCCTAGCGAGCAGTACTTC
TRBV21-1	.	few	TRBJ1-6	CASNKPTGTSGRSYNSPLHF	TGTGCCAGCAACAAACCAACAGGGACCAGCGGGAGGTCCTATAATTCACCCCTCCACTTT
TRBV11-3	.	.	TRBJ2-7	CASSFRDGYEQYF	TGTGCCAGCAGCTTTCGGGACGGGTACGAGCAGTACTTC
TRBV12-3/TRBV12-4	TRBD2	few	TRBJ2-7	CASSLLVAGGPYEQYF	TGTGCCAGCAGTTTACTCGTAGCGGGAGGGCCGTACGAGCAGTACTTC
TRBV5-1	.	many	TRBJ2-1	CASSLVSGSYNEQFF	TGTGCCAGCAGCTTAGTTTCGGGTTCCTACAATGAGCAGTTCTTC
TRBV20-1	TRBD2	.	TRBJ2-1	CSAGGDSRHLAGGVEQFF	TGCAGTGCCGGTGGAGACAGCAGGCACCTAGCGGGAGGGGTTGAGCAGTTCTTC
TRBV5-1	.	few	TRBJ2-7	CASILYEQYF	TGCGCCAGCATCCTATACGAGCAGTACTTC
TRBV4-3	.	few	TRBJ2-2	CASSQVVNTGELFF	TGCGCCAGCAGCCAAGTAGTGAACACCGGGGAGCTGTTTTTT
TRBV24-1	.	.	TRBJ2-1	CATSDSVRDIHEQFF	TGTGCCACCAGTGATAGCGTCCGGGACATCCATGAGCAGTTCTTC
TRBV20-1	.	few	TRBJ2-2	CSATGANTGELFF	TGCAGTGCTACGGGAGCGAACACCGGGGAGCTGTTTTTT
TRBV2	.	.	TRBJ2-1	CASNGVPGNEQFF	TGTGCCAGCAACGGGGTGCCCGGTAATGAGCAGTTCTTC
TRBV4-2	.	few	TRBJ2-2	CASSQGSGVVGELFF	TGTGCCAGCAGCCAAGGGTCAGGGGTCGTCGGGGAGCTGTTTTTT
TRBV12-3/TRBV12-4	TRBD2	few	TRBJ2-4	CASSSLASGSTDIQYF	TGTGCCAGCAGTTCACTTGCTAGCGGGAGTACGGACATTCAGTACTTC
TRBV27	TRBD2	few	TRBJ2-1	CASSLSQGLAGDEQFF	TGTGCCAGCAGTTTATCCCAAGGACTAGCGGGAGATGAGCAGTTCTTC
TRBV7-9	.	.	TRBJ2-1	CASSKLANNEQFF	TGTGCCAGCAGCAAACTAGCAAACAATGAGCAGTTCTTC
TRBV7-2	.	few	TRBJ2-3	CASSSTPGAGTDTQYF	TGTGCCAGCAGCTCCACGCCGGGAGCGGGCACAGATACGCAGTATTTT
TRBV10-3	.	few	TRBJ2-1	CAIRGSYNEQFF	TGTGCCATCAGAGGCTCCTACAATGAGCAGTTCTTC
TRBV18	TRBD1	.	TRBJ1-5	CASSPQSTGGSHQPQHF	TGTGCCAGCTCACCACAGTCTACAGGGGGCTCCCATCAGCCCCAGCATTTT
TRBV4-3	.	.	TRBJ2-2	CASSQDVRGTGELFF	TGCGCCAGCAGCCAAGACGTCAGGGGCACCGGGGAGCTGTTTTTT
TRBV10-2	TRBD2	few	TRBJ2-7	CASSGTSGTGEQYF	TGCGCCAGCAGCGGGACTAGCGGGACGGGGGAGCAGTACTTC
TRBV6-6	.	many	TRBJ2-5	CASSYAQETQYF	TGTGCCAGCAGTTACGCACAAGAGACCCAGTACTTC
TRBV6-2/TRBV6-3	.	few	TRBJ1-1	CASSPQEWTTEAFF	TGTGCCAGCAGTCCCCAAGAGTGGACCACTGAAGCTTTCTTT
TRBV7-2	.	few	TRBJ1-1	CASSDPSRTAFF	TGTGCCAGCAGCGACCCCTCCAGGACGGCTTTCTTT
TRBV19	.	few	TRBJ2-5	CASSFTTKETQYF	TGTGCCAGTAGTTTCACTACCAAAGAGACCCAGTACTTC
TRBV29-1	TRBD2	few	TRBJ2-3	CSVERQAGSYTDTQYF	TGCAGCGTTGAACGTCAAGCGGGAAGTTACACAGATACGCAGTATTTT
TRBV2	.	.	TRBJ2-3	CASSVPEALTDTQYF	TGTGCCAGCAGTGTCCCGGAAGCCCTCACAGATACGCAGTATTTT
TRBV12-3/TRBV12-4	.	once	TRBJ2-2	CASRLGVNTGELFF	TGTGCCAGCAGGCTTGGAGTGAACACCGGGGAGCTGTTTTTT
TRBV20-1	.	few	TRBJ1-1	CSARVGGETEAFF	TGCAGTGCTAGAGTGGGGGGAGAAACTGAAGCTTTCTTT
TRBV9	TRBD2	.	TRBJ2-2	CASSVGLADNTGELFF	TGTGCCAGCAGCGTAGGTCTAGCGGATAACACCGGGGAGCTGTTTTTT
TRBV12-3/TRBV12-4	.	.	TRBJ1-1	CASSLMGFGEAFF	TGTGCCAGCAGTTTAATGGGATTCGGTGAAGCTTTCTTT
TRBV23-1	.	.	TRBJ2-5	CASRTSITETLQETQYF	TGCGCCAGCAGGACATCGATCACAGAAACACTCCAAGAGACCCAGTACTTC
TRBV6-7	.	.	TRBJ2-1	CASSPPTPKLYNEQFF	TGTGCCAGCAGCCCCCCCACTCCCAAACTCTACAATGAGCAGTTCTTC
TRBV5-6	.	.	TRBJ2-5	CASSYPGKETQYF	TGTGCCAGCAGCTATCCAGGGAAAGAGACCCAGTACTTC
TRBV12-3/TRBV12-4	TRBD1	.	TRBJ1-6	CASTGQGWSPLHF	TGTGCCAGCACCGGACAGGGCTGGTCACCCCTCCACTTT
TRBV12-3/TRBV12-4	TRBD2	.	TRBJ2-7	CASSRLAGLHEQYF	TGTGCCAGCAGTAGACTAGCGGGGCTCCACGAGCAGTACTTC
TRBV20-1	TRBD2	few	TRBJ2-1	CSATPGLAGGSYNEQFF	TGCAGTGCTACCCCGGGACTAGCGGGGGGCTCCTACAATGAGCAGTTCTTC
TRBV29-1	.	few	TRBJ1-1	CSGQARYTEAFF	TGCAGCGGACAGGCCCGGTACACTGAAGCTTTCTTT
TRBV11-2	TRBD2	few	TRBJ2-1	CASSLRPGQGLAGTDNEQFF	TGTGCCAGCAGCTTAAGGCCGGGACAGGGACTAGCGGGGACGGACAATGAGCAGTTCTTC